Listed here are 7 T cell receptor beta chains from one sample, sequenced in a study of cytomegalovirus exposure and HLA in healthy donors. PCR employed 60 Vbeta and 13 Jbeta primers. Here immunoSEQ multiplex PCR was the method, and the copy in TCRdb shows in-frame clones only, minus some. Among 200,000 to 250,000 clones listed, 55% to 75% were seen once. The sequenced sample consisted of PBMCs. These receptors all stem from a man aged 40-50 years in good health and CMV-seropositive.

The V and J genes are TRBV11-1 and TRBJ2-3, with 7 nucleotides matching TRBD1. The CDR3 has 16 residues. Germline lookup yields CDR1 SGHAT and CDR2 FQDESV (reference sequence). With V trimmed by 5 bases and J by 2 bases, 10 bases remained unmatched. CDR3 amino acids: CASSRRDSSDTDTQYF. CDR3 nucleotide sequence: TGTGCCAGCAGCCGCCGGGACAGCAGCGACACAGATACGCAGTATTTT.

The chain joins TRBV5-6 to TRBJ1-3; 9 bases are a match to TRBD1. Trimming removed 3 bases from V and 4 bases from J; junction bases left unmatched: 5. This CDR3 comprises 15 residues. Germline values: CDR1 SGHDT, CDR2 YYEEEE. This CDR3 reads CASSSKTGGGNTIYF. CDR3 sequence (DNA): TGTGCCAGCAGCTCGAAGACAGGGGGAGGAAACACCATATATTTT.

In this sample, this clone turned up once. This rearrangement joins TRBV5-6 to TRBJ2-1, with 9 nucleotides matching TRBD1. This CDR3 region has 17 residues. CDR1 and CDR2 from the germline V gene are SGHDT and YYEEEE. V dropped 2 bases and J dropped 6; count of bases not matched to a gene: 12. CDR3 protein: CASSLPISGTGLNEQFF. CDR3 bases: TGTGCCAGCAGCTTACCCATCTCCGGGACAGGGCTCAATGAGCAGTTCTTC.

CDR3 residues: CASRTVNSPLHF. The DNA for the CDR3 is TGTGCCAGTAGAACAGTAAATTCACCCCTCCACTTT. This chain connects TRBV19 to TRBJ1-6; D gene uncertain. The CDR3 covers 12 residues. Trimming shortened V by 6 bases and J by 7 bases, and 7 bases separated the two germline ends. Germline CDR1 is LNHDA and CDR2 is SQIVND (reference sequence). Filled out from reference TRBV19 and TRBJ1-6, the complete variable domain reads DGGITQSPKYLFRKEGQNVTLSCEQNLNHDAMYWYRQDPGQGLRLIYYSQIVNDFQKGDIAEGYSVSREKKESFPLTVTSAQKNPTAFYLCASRTVNSPLHFGNGTRLTVT.

This chain connects TRBV25-1 to TRBJ1-2, with D possibly TRBD1 on 5 matching bases. Germline CDR1 MGHDK, CDR2 SYGVNS. The CDR3 extends over 16 amino acids. The V end was cut by 8 bases, the J end by 0 bases, with 19 bases between. CDR3 nucleotide sequence: TGTGCCAGCCCTACCGACAGTTATCAAGCTAACTATGGCTACACCTTC. Translating gives CASPTDSYQANYGYTF.

In this sample, this clone turned up once. The chain carries TRBV18 and TRBJ2-3; 9 bases are shared with TRBD1. Germline V lookup: CDR1 KGHSH, CDR2 LQKENI. The CDR3 totals 16 residues. The junction had 5 bases not matched to a gene; V was cut back by 3 bases and J by 1 base. CDR3 loop: CASSPLQGAGTDTQYF. For the CDR3, the DNA is TGTGCCAGCTCACCTCTACAGGGGGCCGGCACAGATACGCAGTATTTT.

A single count supports this clone. The gene calls are TRBV19 and TRBJ2-7; D possibly corresponds to TRBD1 (5 bases). The V gene's germline CDR1 is LNHDA and CDR2 SQIVND (reference sequence). Trimming shortened V by 1 base and J by 0 bases, and 10 bases separated the two germline ends. The CDR3 runs to 15 residues. The CDR3 DNA sequence: TGTGCCAGTAGTATAGCGCAGGGTTTCTCCTACGAGCAGTACTTC. Amino acid sequence: CASSIAQGFSYEQYF.